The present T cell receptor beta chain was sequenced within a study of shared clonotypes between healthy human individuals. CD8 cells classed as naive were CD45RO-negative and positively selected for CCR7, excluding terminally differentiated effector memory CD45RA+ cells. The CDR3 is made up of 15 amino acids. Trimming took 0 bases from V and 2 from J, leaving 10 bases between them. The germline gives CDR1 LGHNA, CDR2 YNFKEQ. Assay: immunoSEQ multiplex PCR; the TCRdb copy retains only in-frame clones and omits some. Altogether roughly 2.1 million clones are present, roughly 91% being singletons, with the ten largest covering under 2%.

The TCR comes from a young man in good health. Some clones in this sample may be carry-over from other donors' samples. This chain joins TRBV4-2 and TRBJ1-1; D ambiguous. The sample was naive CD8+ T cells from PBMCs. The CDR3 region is CASSQDPRSNTEAFF. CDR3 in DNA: TGTGCCAGCAGCCAAGATCCCCGGAGCAACACTGAAGCTTTCTTT.